The source of this TCR beta chain is a study of technical replicates of blood from a few donors. The V end was cut by 6 bases, the J end by 0 bases, with 14 bases between. CDR3 length equals 15 residues. Germline-derived CDR1 and CDR2 are MDHEN and SYDVKM. Repertoires were generated with immunoSEQ multiplex PCR, while TCRdb's copy carries only in-frame clones and drops some. The sample carries some 83,000 clones, around 92% recorded once. This chain joins TRBV28 and TRBJ1-2, with unresolved D. The origin of this receptor is a human donor in good health. Sequencing used T cells isolated from PBMCs. CDR3 protein: CASSPAGGANYGYTF. Written as DNA, the CDR3 is TGTGCCAGCAGCCCGGCCGGTGGAGCTAACTATGGCTACACCTTC.